The 29 T cell receptor beta chains listed next were all sequenced from one sample in a study of shared clonotypes between healthy human individuals. The protocol was immunoSEQ multiplex PCR, while the TCRdb copy is restricted to in-frame clones and leaves out a portion. There are about 2.3 million clones in the sample; about 92% occur only once, and approximately 0.4% lies in the top ten. The sequencing sample was made of naive CD4+ T cells from PBMCs. Subset described: CD45RA+ positively selected. Source of these receptors: a man aged 18 to 29 in good health. Some clones in this sample may be carry-over from other donors' samples.

This chain's CDR3 is CASRGAGAAETQYF. As DNA, the CDR3 is TGTGCCAGCAGGGGAGCGGGAGCGGCGGAGACCCAGTACTTC. The chain combines TRBV6-1 with TRBJ2-5, with TRBD2 matching over 8 bases. CDR3 size: 14 residues. The germline gives CDR1 MNHNS, CDR2 SASEGT. With 6 bases clipped from V and 5 bases from J, the junction kept 8 bases outside the gene matches.

This chain joins TRBV10-3 and TRBJ2-7; 9 nucleotides match TRBD2. Trimming took 3 bases from V and 3 from J; bases not matched to a gene: 6. The CDR3 loop spans 15 amino acids. CDR1 and CDR2 from the germline V gene are ENHRY and SYGVKD. CDR3 amino acids: CAISDVAGALYEQYF. The CDR3 coding sequence is TGTGCCATCAGTGATGTAGCGGGAGCGCTCTACGAGCAGTACTTC.

CDR3: CASSIGGSSGSQTQYF. CDR3 nucleotide sequence: TGTGCCAGTAGTATAGGAGGATCTAGCGGGAGTCAGACCCAGTACTTC. J is TRBJ2-5 and V is TRBV19; 10 positions agree with TRBD2. After removal of 1 base from V and 6 bases from J, the junction contained 8 bases not matched to a gene. Per germline, CDR1 LNHDA and CDR2 SQIVND (reference sequence). The CDR3 consists of 16 residues. The variable domain in full, completed from reference TRBV19 and TRBJ2-5, reads DGGITQSPKYLFRKEGQNVTLSCEQNLNHDAMYWYRQDPGQGLRLIYYSQIVNDFQKGDIAEGYSVSREKKESFPLTVTSAQKNPTAFYLCASSIGGSSGSQTQYFGPGTRLLVL.

Worth noting for this clone: This specimen includes other DNA sequences encoding the same CDR3. The V gene is TRBV7-9, the J gene TRBJ1-3; perhaps TRBD1 as D (6 bases). This CDR3 is built from 14 residues. V lost 5 bases and J lost 1, with 9 bases in between. CDR1 SEHNR and CDR2 FQNEAQ come from the germline V gene (reference sequence). In DNA, the CDR3 is TGTGCCAGCAGCCGCGGGACATCTGGAAACACCATATATTTT. Its protein is CASSRGTSGNTIYF. Using reference TRBV7-9 and TRBJ1-3 for the parts outside the CDR3, the full variable domain is DTGVSQNPRHKITKRGQNVTFRCDPISEHNRLYWYRQTLGQGPEFLTYFQNEAQLEKSRLLSDRFSAERPKGSFSTLEIQRTEQGDSAMYLCASSRGTSGNTIYFGEGSWLTVV.

Note on this clone: The same CDR3 is also encoded by other DNA sequences in this sample. V gene TRBV30 combines with J gene TRBJ2-1; 7 bases line up with TRBD1. The length of the CDR3 is 12 residues. The trim removed 0 bases at V and 10 bases at J, leaving 3 bases unmatched. The germline CDR1 and CDR2 sequences are GTSNPN and SVGIG (reference sequence). The chain's CDR3 is CAWSVQGLEQFF. In DNA form, the CDR3 reads TGTGCCTGGAGTGTACAGGGGTTGGAGCAGTTCTTC.

V gene TRBV2 combines with J gene TRBJ2-3; D is undetermined. There are 14 residues in the CDR3. Trimming removed 4 bases from V and 0 bases from J, with 8 bases in between. Germline loops: CDR1 SNHLY, CDR2 FYNNEI. In nucleotides, the CDR3 is TGTGCCAGCAGTGCTCAGATCAGCACAGATACGCAGTATTTT. It is translated as CASSAQISTDTQYF. The full variable domain, in which reference TRBV2 and TRBJ2-3 provide the parts outside the CDR3, is EPEVTQTPSHQVTQMGQEVILRCVPISNHLYFYWYRQILGQKVEFLVSFYNNEISEKSEIFDDQFSVERPDGSNFTLKIRSTKLEDSAMYFCASSAQISTDTQYFGPGTRLTVL.

This clone was recorded once. The rearrangement links TRBV18 to TRBJ2-3; 12 positions match TRBD2. J lost 6 bases, V lost 2 bases, and 6 bases had no gene match. CDR1 and CDR2 (germline): KGHSH, LQKENI. This CDR3 is built from 16 residues. The CDR3 region is CASSPFPTSGRDTQYF. CDR3 DNA sequence: TGTGCCAGCTCACCATTCCCTACTAGCGGGAGGGATACGCAGTATTTT.

Note on this clone: Other DNA sequences in this sample translate to the same CDR3. The chain has TRBV5-1 and TRBJ2-5; no clear D. Trimming removed 7 bases from V and 4 bases from J, with 5 bases in between. Germline CDR1 reads SGHRS; CDR2 reads YFSETQ. This CDR3 is 10 amino acids long. The chain's CDR3 is CASSGETQYF. The CDR3, as DNA: TGCGCCAGCTCGGGAGAGACCCAGTACTTC.

The chain uses TRBV5-4 and TRBJ2-1, with TRBD2 as a possible D gene (5 bases). V lost 4 bases and J 9 bases, leaving 20 bases between the germline ends. The CDR3 is made up of 15 amino acids. CDR1 is SGHNT, CDR2 YYREEE, per germline (reference sequence). CDR3 sequence (DNA): TGTGCCAGCAGCCTGGCTGGACTCCTTGTGGGTGAGCAGTTCTTC. This gives the protein CASSLAGLLVGEQFF.

To note about this clone: In the same sample, other DNA sequences code for this CDR3. This sequence joins TRBV5-1 and TRBJ2-2; D uncertain. CDR3 length: 13 amino acids. Germline CDR1 reads SGHRS; CDR2 reads YFSETQ. Deletions cut 4 bases from V and 5 bases from J, with 9 bases between. The CDR3 spells CASSLGPTGELFF. In DNA form, the CDR3 reads TGCGCCAGCAGCCTTGGCCCTACCGGGGAGCTGTTTTTT.

This chain connects TRBV7-9 to TRBJ2-5; TRBD1 agrees at 9 bases. Trimming removed 4 bases from V and 2 bases from J; junction bases left unmatched: 2. There are 14 residues in the CDR3. The V gene's germline CDR1 is SEHNR and CDR2 FQNEAQ (reference sequence). The CDR3 protein is CASSSGTGQETQYF. The CDR3 bases are TGTGCCAGCAGCTCCGGGACAGGGCAAGAGACCCAGTACTTC.

The chain uses TRBV28 and TRBJ2-1, with 10 bases identical to TRBD1. Germline V CDR1 and CDR2: MDHEN, SYDVKM. This CDR3 comprises 15 residues. V gave up 8 bases and J gave up 9 bases; unmatched junction bases: 13. The CDR3 sequence: CASGEETGGFREQFF. As DNA, the CDR3 is TGTGCCAGCGGCGAAGAGACAGGGGGCTTCCGTGAGCAGTTCTTC.

V gene TRBV7-2 combines with J gene TRBJ1-4; no clear D. Trimming took 5 bases from V and 2 from J, leaving 12 bases between them. This CDR3 has 15 residues. Germline V gene data show CDR1 as SGHTA and CDR2 as FQGNSA. CDR3 bases: TGTGCCAGCAGCCCGTCGGTGGGGACTAATGAAAAACTGTTTTTT. Its protein is CASSPSVGTNEKLFF.

This chain connects TRBV25-1 to TRBJ2-3; D unclear. The CDR3 sequence is 14 residues long. Per the germline V gene, CDR1 is MGHDK and CDR2 is SYGVNS. Between the trimmed V and J ends, which lost 6 bases and 7 bases, there was a span of 17 bases. The CDR3 sequence is CASSPGSGGYTQYF. CDR3 DNA sequence: TGTGCCAGCAGCCCCGGCTCGGGTGGATATACGCAGTATTTT.

V gene TRBV2 combines with J gene TRBJ1-1; tentatively, D is TRBD1 (5 bases). The germline gives CDR1 SNHLY, CDR2 FYNNEI. V lost 2 bases and J 10 bases, leaving 17 bases between the germline ends. CDR3 length: 14 residues. The CDR3 region is CASSEQLTGLGAFF. For the CDR3, the DNA is TGTGCCAGCAGTGAACAGTTAACAGGTCTGGGAGCTTTCTTT. The full variable domain, its missing parts supplied by reference TRBV2 and TRBJ1-1, is EPEVTQTPSHQVTQMGQEVILRCVPISNHLYFYWYRQILGQKVEFLVSFYNNEISEKSEIFDDQFSVERPDGSNFTLKIRSTKLEDSAMYFCASSEQLTGLGAFFGQGTRLTVV.

A note on this clone: The same CDR3 is also encoded by other DNA sequences in this sample. The chain combines TRBV7-9 with TRBJ2-5, with D perhaps matching TRBD1 or TRBD2 (5 bases each). The CDR3 covers 14 residues. V was shortened by 4 bases and J by 4 bases, with 13 bases between the two germline ends. Germline V lookup: CDR1 SEHNR, CDR2 FQNEAQ (reference sequence). DNA for the CDR3: TGTGCCAGCAGCTCCGGGACCTCCGCAGAGACCCAGTACTTC. Protein: CASSSGTSAETQYF.

The gene calls are TRBV6-4 and TRBJ2-1; 7 bases are a match to TRBD2. Germline trimming cut 4 bases from V and 2 bases from J; bases unmatched to any gene: 8. CDR1 MRHNA and CDR2 SNTAGT come from the germline V gene. This CDR3 spans 16 amino acids. The CDR3 coding sequence is TGTGCCAGCAGTGCCAACCTAGCGGATCCCTACAATGAGCAGTTCTTC. Its protein is CASSANLADPYNEQFF.

About this clone: The same CDR3 can be traced to other DNA sequences in this sample. This chain uses TRBV27 with TRBJ2-2, with D perhaps TRBD2 (5 bases). Trimming left V 3 bases short and J 3 bases short, with 8 bases between. The CDR3 runs 14 residues. Germline V gives CDR1 MNHEY, CDR2 SMNVEV (reference sequence). The CDR3 DNA reads TGTGCCAGCAGTTTGGACTTATACACCGGGGAGCTGTTTTTT. Amino acid sequence: CASSLDLYTGELFF.

The chain links TRBV28 to TRBJ1-5; D is perhaps TRBD1 (6 bases). The CDR3 spans 15 residues. CDR1 MDHEN and CDR2 SYDVKM come from the germline V gene. V lost 3 bases to trimming and J lost 2 bases, with 11 bases between them. The CDR3 region has the DNA TGTGCCAGCAGTTTCCCCGCAGGGGGCAATCAGCCCCAGCATTTT. Its translation: CASSFPAGGNQPQHF.

The chain couples TRBV5-1 to TRBJ1-2, with D maybe TRBD1 (6 bases). The V gene lost 3 bases and the J gene lost 2 bases, with 14 bases spanning the gap. This CDR3 is 15 amino acids long. CDR1 and CDR2 (germline): SGHRS, YFSETQ. CDR3 protein: CASSSPGAGNYGYTF. As DNA, the CDR3 is TGCGCCAGCAGCTCCCCAGGGGCCGGGAACTATGGCTACACCTTC. Full variable domain (rest looked up from reference TRBV5-1 and TRBJ1-2): KAGVTQTPRYLIKTRGQQVTLSCSPISGHRSVSWYQQTPGQGLQFLFEYFSETQRNKGNFPGRFSGRQFSNSRSEMNVSTLELGDSALYLCASSSPGAGNYGYTFGSGTRLTVV.

The V gene is TRBV19, the J gene TRBJ2-7; 7 bases fit TRBD1. The V gene end was trimmed by 5 bases and the J gene end by 4 bases; junction bases not matched to a gene: 5. CDR3 length: 13 amino acids. Germline loops: CDR1 LNHDA, CDR2 SQIVND (reference sequence). The CDR3 spells CASSPGQMYEQYF. The CDR3 coding sequence is TGTGCCAGTAGTCCGGGACAGATGTACGAGCAGTACTTC.

The chain couples TRBV7-3 to TRBJ1-3; D not resolved. Trimming took off 2 bases at V and 0 bases at J, with 8 bases between the two ends. This CDR3 is built from 15 residues. The germline V gene encodes CDR1 SGHTA and CDR2 FQGTGA. The CDR3 DNA sequence: TGTGCCAGCAGCTTAGGGAGTGTCTCTGGAAACACCATATATTTT. This translates into CASSLGSVSGNTIYF.

This sequence joins TRBV4-1 and TRBJ2-7; TRBD2 might be the D (5 bases). The CDR3 covers 16 residues. The germline CDR1 and CDR2 sequences are MGHRA and YSYEKL. V was trimmed by 1 base and J by 2 bases, leaving 15 bases between them. The CDR3 region has the DNA TGCGCCAGCAGCCAAGCCGGTCTCGGGAAAACCTACGAGCAGTACTTC. Amino acid sequence: CASSQAGLGKTYEQYF.

The rearrangement links TRBV5-1 to TRBJ2-3; 7 bases match TRBD1. This CDR3 contains 15 residues. The V segment lost 4 bases and the J segment 4 bases; nucleotides outside the gene matches: 9. Germline CDR1 is SGHRS and CDR2 is YFSETQ. The DNA of the CDR3 is TGCGCCAGCAGCGCCGAAGGGGGCTCATCAGATACGCAGTATTTT. This translates into CASSAEGGSSDTQYF. Full variable domain (remainder filled in from reference TRBV5-1 and TRBJ2-3): KAGVTQTPRYLIKTRGQQVTLSCSPISGHRSVSWYQQTPGQGLQFLFEYFSETQRNKGNFPGRFSGRQFSNSRSEMNVSTLELGDSALYLCASSAEGGSSDTQYFGPGTRLTVL.

This rearrangement joins TRBV10-1 to TRBJ2-3; no reliable D call. Trimming stripped 6 bases from V and 4 bases from J, with 11 bases between. CDR1 is WNHNN and CDR2 is SYGVQD in the germline V gene (reference sequence). This CDR3 is built from 13 residues. CDR3 nucleotide sequence: TGCGCCAGCAGAGTGCTGGGTCCAGATACGCAGTATTTT. Protein sequence: CASRVLGPDTQYF.

V gene TRBV19 combines with J gene TRBJ1-2; D gene unclear. Looked up from germline, CDR1 is LNHDA and CDR2 is SQIVND (reference sequence). The CDR3 sequence is 15 residues long. Trimming took 3 bases from V and 7 from J, leaving 18 bases between them. The DNA for the CDR3 is TGTGCCAGTAGTATCCGGTCGGCTTCTTGGGGTGGCTACACCTTC. As protein: CASSIRSASWGGYTF. Complete variable domain (other parts from reference TRBV19 and TRBJ1-2): DGGITQSPKYLFRKEGQNVTLSCEQNLNHDAMYWYRQDPGQGLRLIYYSQIVNDFQKGDIAEGYSVSREKKESFPLTVTSAQKNPTAFYLCASSIRSASWGGYTFGSGTRLTVV.

For the CDR3, the DNA is TGCAGTGCTGGGGACGTATATGGCTACACCTTC. As protein: CSAGDVYGYTF. The chain employs TRBV20-1 and TRBJ1-2; possibly TRBD1 for D (5 bases). The CDR3 runs 11 residues. CDR1 DFQATT and CDR2 SNEGSKA come from the germline V gene (reference sequence). Trimming cost V 5 bases and J 5 bases, with 9 bases left between them.

Only one count was recorded for this clone. The rearrangement joins TRBV6-1 to TRBJ1-4; unclear D gene. The CDR3 has 14 amino acids. The germline V gene has CDR1 MNHNS and CDR2 SASEGT. The V end was cut by 5 bases, the J end by 3 bases, with 10 bases between. The CDR3 loop is CASSPLGPNEKLFF. Here the CDR3 DNA reads TGTGCCAGCAGTCCGCTGGGCCCTAATGAAAAACTGTTTTTT.

The chain has TRBV5-1 and TRBJ2-3; D may correspond to TRBD1 or TRBD2 (5 bases each). The V gene lost 4 bases and the J gene lost 4 bases, with 19 bases spanning the gap. This CDR3 has 16 amino acids. Germline-derived CDR1 and CDR2 are SGHRS and YFSETQ. The CDR3 coding sequence is TGCGCCAGCAGCCTCAGCCATGGCTTGGGGGCAGATACGCAGTATTTT. It translates to CASSLSHGLGADTQYF.